The source of this T cell receptor beta chain is a study of beta chain features in type 1 diabetes. Points from the study as a whole: Shorter TCRB CDR3s, moderately but significantly so, were found in Type 1 diabetes patients in all four CD4+ subsets.

Germline CDR1 is ENHRY and CDR2 is SYGVKD. Germline trimming cut 7 bases from V and 9 bases from J; bases unmatched to any gene: 7. The CDR3 is made up of 13 amino acids. About this clone: Its cognate antigen is unknown.

The isolated RNA, all of it, was reverse transcribed, so expressed TCRB transcripts were what got sequenced. Profiling relied on immunoSEQ multiplex PCR, and the TCRdb table lists in-frame clones only, not all of them. Of hundreds of thousands of clones detected, around 15% appear once; the ten largest clones hold less than 0.025%. This receptor was identified in a man younger than 30 with type 1 diabetes. The sequencing input was naive CD4+ T cells from blood. This chain joins TRBV10-3 and TRBJ2-1, with 9 nucleotides matching TRBD1. CDR3 protein: CAITQGQGGEQFF. For the CDR3, the DNA is TGTGCCATCACCCAGGGACAGGGTGGTGAGCAGTTCTTC.